This T cell receptor (beta chain) was recovered during a study of CD8 T cells in Susac syndrome. Study conclusions and caveats: Acknowledgment was made by the study that its TCR sequencing and HLA analysis involved a relatively small number of individuals.

This clonotype was counted between two and nine times. The target antigen is unknown. TCR beta was sequenced from blood CD8+ and CD4+ T cells. Healthy donors served as age- and sex-matched controls. Germline V lookup: CDR1 SEHNR, CDR2 FQNEAQ (reference sequence). With 0 bases removed from V and 2 bases from J, the gap between germline ends came to 8 bases. CDR3 length: 14 amino acids. An input of roughly 0.45 to 1 ug of RNA was subjected to reverse transcription using random hexamers. It was immunoSEQ multiplex PCR that amplified TCR beta CDR3 across 54 Vbeta and 13 Jbeta. One entry per CDR3 protein, called by TCRdb with MiXCR from the immunoSEQ multiplex PCR reads. The data contain approximately 120,000 distinct CDR3 sequences, around 94% of them seen just once; the ten biggest clones take up more than 0.075%.

The sequence was collected from a human donor in good health. The chain links TRBV7-9 to TRBJ2-7; D is ambiguous. The source material was CD4+ T cells from PBMCs. The CDR3 region is CASSLASRTYEQYF. The CDR3 DNA is TGTGCCAGCAGCTTAGCTTCCCGAACCTACGAGCAGTACTTC.